The source of this T cell receptor (beta chain) is a study of radiotherapy plus CTLA-4 blockade in lung cancer. TCRdb's table, derived via immunoSEQ multiplex PCR, lists solely in-frame clones and lacks some. The table shows approximately 90,000 clones, with approximately 83% occurring only once. Study-wide points: Radiotherapy plus ipilimumab was followed by expansion in blood of tumor-derived TCR clones.

With respect to this clone: Its antigen is not known.

Germline CDR1 reads MNHNY; CDR2 reads SVGAGI (reference sequence). The CDR3 is 15 amino acids. The junction had 6 bases not matched to a gene; V was cut back by 9 bases and J by 1 base. This TCR was sampled from a human donor with non-small cell lung cancer who had stable disease on radiotherapy plus ipilimumab. The gene calls are TRBV6-6 and TRBJ2-3, with TRBD2 matching 11 bases. The source material was peripheral blood, sampled from a patient treated with radiotherapy plus ipilimumab. This CDR3 reads CASTRLAGRTDTQYF. The CDR3 DNA reads as TGTGCCAGTACCCGACTAGCGGGACGCACAGATACGCAGTATTTT.